The clone carrying this TCR beta chain was counted between two and nine times. The CDR3 consists of 14 residues. Per the germline V gene, CDR1 is MNHEY and CDR2 is SMNVEV (reference sequence). The V end was cut by 8 bases, the J end by 7 bases, with 17 bases between. These data belong to a study of cytomegalovirus exposure and HLA in healthy donors. With 60 Vbeta and 13 Jbeta primers, the PCR was carried out. The protocol was immunoSEQ multiplex PCR, while the TCRdb copy is restricted to in-frame clones and leaves out a portion. The sample has around 90,000 clones; around 76% are singletons. The sequencing sample was made of PBMCs. The genes are TRBV27 and TRBJ1-4; tentatively, D is TRBD1 (6 bases). This TCR came from a man aged 25-40 years in good health and CMV-seronegative. In nucleotides, the CDR3 is TGTGCCAGCGGAACTACAGGGTGGGTTGAAAAACTGTTTTTT. Translating gives CASGTTGWVEKLFF.